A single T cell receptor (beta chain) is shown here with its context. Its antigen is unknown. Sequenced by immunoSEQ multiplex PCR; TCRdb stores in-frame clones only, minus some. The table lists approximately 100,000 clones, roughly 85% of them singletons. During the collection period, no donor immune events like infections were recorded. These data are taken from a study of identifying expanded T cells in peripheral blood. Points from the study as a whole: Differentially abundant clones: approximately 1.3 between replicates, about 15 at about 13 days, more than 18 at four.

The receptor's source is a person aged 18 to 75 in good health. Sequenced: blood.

The CDR3 bases are TGCGCCAGCAGCCAAGAGGGGCACTACGAGCAGTACTTC. Its protein is CASSQEGHYEQYF. V and J are TRBV4-1 and TRBJ2-7; maybe TRBD1 (5 bases). The CDR3 is made up of 13 amino acids. CDR1 and CDR2 (germline): MGHRA, YSYEKL. Trimming pared 0 bases from V and 3 bases from J, leaving 6 bases between.